What follows are 7 T cell receptor beta chains derived from one specimen sequenced in a study of T cells in Graves' hyperthyroidism and ophthalmopathy (dated by TCRdb to the late 2010s). Libraries were made using multiplex PCR. The reads were generated on an Illumina HiSeq 2000. TCR beta CDR3 regions were amplified from RNA transcripts. The first round of RT-PCR for the TCR CDR3 was performed with the HTBI primer set and the Qiagen OneStep RT-PCR kit. TCRdb's own reprocessing of the public reads used fastp at Q25 and MiXCR and kept productive beta chains. CDR3 protein duplicates are merged, each entry listing the most common genes and DNA. Present in this sample are about half a million distinct CDR3 sequences, about 16% of which were seen just once. The ten largest clones take up about 29% of the sample. Sequencing input: blood. The receptor source for this set is a woman younger than 45 with Graves' ophthalmopathy.

The chain is built from TRBV29-1 and TRBJ2-1; D perhaps matches TRBD2 (6 bases). This CDR3 region has 14 residues. Per the germline V gene, CDR1 is SQVTM and CDR2 is ANQGSEA. The V end lost 6 bases, the J end lost 4 bases, and 16 bases lay between the germline ends. The CDR3 spells CSVVLASIYNEQFF. The CDR3 DNA follows: TGCAGCGTAGTGCTAGCGTCTATATACAATGAGCAGTTCTTC.

In this sample, this clonotype turned up a few times. The rearrangement uses TRBV20-1 and TRBJ1-4, with D perhaps TRBD1 (5 bases). The ends were cut back, 6 bases at V and 4 bases at J, with 15 bases in the middle. Germline CDR1 and CDR2: DFQATT and SNEGSKA (reference sequence). The CDR3 has 14 amino acids. The CDR3 nucleotides are TGCAGTGCACCCGACAGTTCGGATAATGAAAAACTGTTTTTT. Encoded protein: CSAPDSSDNEKLFF.

This clonotype was detected many times. This sequence joins TRBV7-9 and TRBJ2-1; 7 bases line up with TRBD1. Germline-derived CDR1 and CDR2 are SEHNR and FQNEAQ (reference sequence). V was pared by 11 bases and J by 4 bases, with 5 bases of the junction left unmatched. The CDR3 contains 12 residues. The DNA of the CDR3 is TGTGCCGTACAGACAGGGTACAATGAGCAGTTCTTC. Residues: CAVQTGYNEQFF. The full variable domain, completed using reference TRBV7-9 and TRBJ2-1, is DTGVSQNPRHKITKRGQNVTFRCDPISEHNRLYWYRQTLGQGPEFLTYFQNEAQLEKSRLLSDRFSAERPKGSFSTLEIQRTEQGDSAMYLCAVQTGYNEQFFGPGTRLTVL.

The chain joins TRBV11-2 to TRBJ2-3; 11 nucleotides line up with TRBD2. The CDR3 is made up of 16 amino acids. Trimming cost V 1 base and J 3 bases; bases outside gene matches: 3. CDR1 is SGHAT and CDR2 is FQNNGV in the germline V gene. The CDR3 nucleotides are TGTGCCAGCAGCTTAGCGGCTAGCGGGAGGACAGATACGCAGTATTTT. This gives the protein CASSLAASGRTDTQYF. The full variable domain, in which reference TRBV11-2 and TRBJ2-3 provide the parts outside the CDR3, is EAGVAQSPRYKIIEKRQSVAFWCNPISGHATLYWYQQILGQGPKLLIQFQNNGVVDDSQLPKDRFSAERLKGVDSTLKIQPAKLEDSAVYLCASSLAASGRTDTQYFGPGTRLTVL.

The table lists this clonotype with many counts. CDR3 DNA sequence: TGCGCCAGCAGCTTGGGGCCCCTGAGTGAGAACACTGAAGCTTTCTTT. Its translation is CASSLGPLSENTEAFF. The chain recombines TRBV4-3 with TRBJ1-1; D is perhaps TRBD1 (5 bases). The CDR3 consists of 16 residues. Deletions cut 5 bases from V and 1 base from J, with 17 bases between. Germline assignment: CDR1 LGHNA and CDR2 YSLEER.

Many counts were recorded for this clonotype. The chain has TRBV5-1 and TRBJ2-1; 9 bases map to TRBD2. This CDR3 comprises 14 residues. Germline V gene lookup returns CDR1 SGHRS and CDR2 YFSETQ. V lost 8 bases and J lost 6; bases outside the gene matches: 9. The CDR3: CASKSGRPINEQFF. Here the CDR3 DNA reads TGCGCCAGTAAGAGCGGGAGGCCCATCAATGAGCAGTTCTTC.

This chain connects TRBV19 to TRBJ2-1; 7 nucleotides line up with TRBD1. Trimming removed 8 bases from V and 8 bases from J; junction bases left unmatched: 15. The CDR3 has 15 amino acids. Germline V CDR1 and CDR2: LNHDA, SQIVND (reference sequence). In DNA form, the CDR3 reads TGTGCCAGTCGCGAGGGGGCCTCCATTGGGCATGAGCAGTTCTTC. Amino acids: CASREGASIGHEQFF.